What follows are 29 T cell receptor beta chains derived from one specimen sequenced in a study of T cells in localized non-small cell lung cancer. Clones were sequenced by immunoSEQ multiplex PCR, and TCRdb holds only the in-frame ones, with some missing. The sample holds approximately 80,000 clones, around 81% seen once. The source material was peripheral blood, sampled before any cancer treatment. The receptor source for this set is a female donor older than 55 with stage I lung adenocarcinoma.

V usage is TRBV7-9 and J usage is TRBJ2-3, with TRBD2 as a possible D gene (5 bases). Deletions cut 1 base from V and 6 bases from J, with 11 bases between. Germline values: CDR1 SEHNR, CDR2 FQNEAQ (reference sequence). The CDR3 consists of 14 residues. The CDR3 spells CASSLGGSQDTQYF. CDR3 in DNA: TGTGCCAGCAGCTTAGGTGGGAGTCAGGATACGCAGTATTTT. Full variable domain (remainder filled in from reference TRBV7-9 and TRBJ2-3): DTGVSQNPRHKITKRGQNVTFRCDPISEHNRLYWYRQTLGQGPEFLTYFQNEAQLEKSRLLSDRFSAERPKGSFSTLEIQRTEQGDSAMYLCASSLGGSQDTQYFGPGTRLTVL.

This clone was detected only once. The genes are TRBV2 and TRBJ2-1; TRBD2 is a possible D gene (5 bases). The CDR3 runs 17 residues. Germline V CDR1 and CDR2: SNHLY, FYNNEI. V was clipped by 10 bases and J by 1 base, with 23 bases between them. The CDR3 loop is CAIPSQQGPGSYNEQFF. The CDR3 DNA follows: TGTGCCATCCCTTCCCAGCAAGGGCCGGGGTCCTACAATGAGCAGTTCTTC.

The J gene is TRBJ2-7, the V gene TRBV7-2, with TRBD2 identical over 10 bases. J lost 1 base, V lost 1 base, and 1 base had no gene match. This CDR3 has 15 amino acids. Germline V gene sequence: CDR1 SGHTA, CDR2 FQGNSA. This CDR3 is CASSLERGGSYEQYF. CDR3 coding DNA: TGTGCCAGCAGCTTAGAGCGGGGGGGATCCTACGAGCAGTACTTC. Supplemented by reference TRBV7-2 and TRBJ2-7, the full variable domain reads GAGVSQSPSNKVTEKGKDVELRCDPISGHTALYWYRQSLGQGLEFLIYFQGNSAPDKSGLPSDRFSAERTGGSVSTLTIQRTQQEDSAVYLCASSLERGGSYEQYFGPGTRLTVT.

V gene TRBV27 combines with J gene TRBJ1-6; D not certain. The CDR3 length is 12 residues. V lost 4 bases to trimming and J lost 13 bases, with 11 bases between them. The germline V gene has CDR1 MNHEY and CDR2 SMNVEV (reference sequence). CDR3 residues: CASSSLLRPLHF. For the CDR3, the DNA is TGTGCCAGCAGTTCCCTCCTGAGGCCCCTCCACTTT.

The rearrangement links TRBV6-5 to TRBJ1-2, with 9 nucleotides matching TRBD1. The germline gives CDR1 MNHEY, CDR2 SVGAGI. The CDR3 covers 14 residues. V was pared by 5 bases and J by 4 bases, with 5 bases of the junction left unmatched. The CDR3 loop reads CASSTGGAVYGYTF. DNA for the CDR3: TGTGCCAGCAGTACAGGGGGCGCGGTCTATGGCTACACCTTC.

The genes are TRBV5-5 and TRBJ2-7; D is possibly TRBD1 (6 bases). CDR3 length: 16 amino acids. CDR1 and CDR2 from the germline V gene are SGHKS and YYEKEE (reference sequence). V was clipped by 4 bases and J by 0 bases, with 17 bases between them. The CDR3 DNA sequence: TGTGCCAGCAGCCAAGGACAGCCCACAAGCTCCTACGAGCAGTACTTC. It specifies CASSQGQPTSSYEQYF.

The chain combines TRBV11-2 with TRBJ2-3, with D tentatively TRBD1 or TRBD2 (6 bases each). This CDR3 comprises 16 residues. Germline loops: CDR1 SGHAT, CDR2 FQNNGV. V was shortened by 5 bases and J by 2 bases, with 17 bases between the two germline ends. CDR3 residues: CASSPLDRRVTDTQYF. In DNA, the CDR3 is TGTGCCAGCAGCCCACTCGACAGGAGGGTCACAGATACGCAGTATTTT. Variable domain in full (rest from reference TRBV11-2 and TRBJ2-3): EAGVAQSPRYKIIEKRQSVAFWCNPISGHATLYWYQQILGQGPKLLIQFQNNGVVDDSQLPKDRFSAERLKGVDSTLKIQPAKLEDSAVYLCASSPLDRRVTDTQYFGPGTRLTVL.

The genes are TRBV5-1 and TRBJ1-5; tentatively, D is TRBD1 (5 bases). This CDR3 has 13 residues. Germline assignment: CDR1 SGHRS and CDR2 YFSETQ. V was clipped by 5 bases and J by 7 bases, with 13 bases between them. The DNA of the CDR3 is TGCGCCAGCAGGCTCGACAGCTCCCAGCCCCAGCATTTT. Amino acids: CASRLDSSQPQHF.

This rearrangement joins TRBV7-2 to TRBJ1-4; 7 positions agree with TRBD1. Trimming cost V 1 base and J 7 bases; bases outside gene matches: 6. Per the germline V gene, CDR1 is SGHTA and CDR2 is FQGNSA. The CDR3 length is 15 residues. CDR3 region: CASSLGARGGEKLFF. CDR3 nucleotide sequence: TGTGCCAGCAGCTTAGGCGCCAGGGGGGGTGAAAAACTGTTTTTT.

This chain joins TRBV23-1 and TRBJ2-7; D might be TRBD1 (5 bases). TRBV23-1 belongs to the ORF category, with a function that is uncertain. The CDR3 loop spans 16 amino acids. Trimming left V 4 bases short and J 0 bases short, with 16 bases between. The CDR3 nucleotides are TGCGCCAGCAGTCCCCACAGGCAGAGATCCTCCTACGAGCAGTACTTC. The encoded protein is CASSPHRQRSSYEQYF.

This sequence joins TRBV14 and TRBJ2-1; 15 positions match TRBD2. The CDR3 has 15 residues. Germline V gives CDR1 SGHDN, CDR2 FVKESK. Trimming removed 4 bases from V and 12 bases from J; junction bases left unmatched: 7. The CDR3 DNA reads as TGTGCCAGCAGCCTACGGACTAGCGGGAGGGCTGGGCAGTTCTTC. Translated: CASSLRTSGRAGQFF. The full variable domain, rest sourced from reference TRBV14 and TRBJ2-1, is EAGVTQFPSHSVIEKGQTVTLRCDPISGHDNLYWYRRVMGKEIKFLLHFVKESKQDESGMPNNRFLAERTGGTYSTLKVQPAELEDSGVYFCASSLRTSGRAGQFFGPGTRLTVL.

The V call is TRBV4-3, the J call TRBJ1-2, with D possibly being TRBD1 (6 bases). The V end lost 5 bases, the J end lost 4 bases, and 11 bases lay between the germline ends. There are 13 residues in the CDR3. Germline lookup yields CDR1 LGHNA and CDR2 YSLEER. CDR3 in amino acids: CASSYRVGYGYTF. The CDR3 region has the DNA TGCGCCAGCAGCTACAGGGTCGGCTATGGCTACACCTTC.

This clone has more than one count but fewer than ten. The chain uses TRBV20-1 and TRBJ1-1; no firm D call. The CDR3 consists of 11 residues. Germline CDR1 and CDR2: DFQATT and SNEGSKA (reference sequence). The V and J ends lost 0 bases and 8 bases respectively, with 7 bases between them. CDR3 coding DNA: TGCAGTGCTAGAGATGGGCCGGAAGCTTTCTTT. This sequence encodes CSARDGPEAFF.

This clone was recorded once. V gene TRBV19 combines with J gene TRBJ2-1; TRBD2 is a possible D gene (5 bases). The CDR3 runs 16 residues. Looked up from germline, CDR1 is LNHDA and CDR2 is SQIVND (reference sequence). Trimming left V 3 bases short and J 4 bases short, with 16 bases between. CDR3 sequence (DNA): TGTGCCAGTAGTATTACGGTGGGAGCCCCGTACAATGAGCAGTTCTTC. The encoded protein is CASSITVGAPYNEQFF.

The V and J genes are TRBV2 and TRBJ2-7, with D hard to call. V was shortened by 6 bases and J by 6 bases, with 9 bases between the two germline ends. The CDR3 loop spans 11 amino acids. Germline V gene lookup returns CDR1 SNHLY and CDR2 FYNNEI. CDR3 in amino acids: CASSRYSEQYF. CDR3 in DNA: TGTGCCAGCAGCAGATATAGCGAGCAGTACTTC.

The rearrangement uses TRBV7-2 and TRBJ2-1; 13 positions match TRBD2. After removal of 5 bases from V and 7 bases from J, the junction contained 5 bases not matched to a gene. Looked up from germline, CDR1 is SGHTA and CDR2 is FQGNSA. The length of the CDR3 is 15 residues. The CDR3 here is CASSQTSGRPNEQFF. In DNA form, the CDR3 reads TGTGCCAGCAGCCAGACTAGCGGGAGGCCAAATGAGCAGTTCTTC.

This clone was detected many times. The chain carries TRBV28 and TRBJ1-2; 9 bases are shared with TRBD1. The V segment lost 5 bases and the J segment 1 base; nucleotides outside the gene matches: 8. The CDR3 runs 16 residues. Germline V gene sequence: CDR1 MDHEN, CDR2 SYDVKM. The CDR3 protein is CASSVSGTGNNYGYTF. CDR3 nucleotide sequence: TGTGCCAGCAGTGTATCAGGGACAGGGAATAACTATGGCTACACCTTC.

V usage is TRBV19 and J usage is TRBJ2-2, with 8 bases lining up with TRBD1. The CDR3 is 16 amino acids. CDR1 and CDR2 (germline): LNHDA, SQIVND (reference sequence). The junction had 8 bases not matched to a gene; V was cut back by 3 bases and J by 5 bases. The CDR3 DNA reads TGTGCCAGTAGTATCTCCAGGGGGCTGGGGACCGGGGAGCTGTTTTTT. Protein sequence: CASSISRGLGTGELFF.

The CDR3 reads CASSRRGNTIYF. CDR3 in DNA: TGTGCCAGCAGCCGAAGAGGAAACACCATATATTTT. V gene TRBV13 combines with J gene TRBJ1-3; no definite D call. There are 12 residues in the CDR3. Trimming cost V 5 bases and J 4 bases, with 6 bases left between them. The germline V gene encodes CDR1 PRHDT and CDR2 FYEKMQ (reference sequence).

The chain carries TRBV7-8 and TRBJ1-1; D gene uncertain. The CDR3 runs 15 residues. Germline CDR1 SGHVS, CDR2 FQNEAQ. The germline V and J ends were trimmed by 5 bases and 1 base, with 14 bases remaining between them. The CDR3 protein is CASSPAAQRNTEAFF. CDR3 in DNA: TGTGCCAGCAGCCCAGCGGCGCAGCGGAACACTGAAGCTTTCTTT. The full variable domain, its missing parts supplied by reference TRBV7-8 and TRBJ1-1, is GAGVSQSPRYKVAKRGQDVALRCDPISGHVSLFWYQQALGQGPEFLTYFQNEAQLDKSGLPSDRFFAERPEGSVSTLKIQRTQQEDSAVYLCASSPAAQRNTEAFFGQGTRLTVV.

The chain has TRBV28 and TRBJ1-1, with D unresolved. This CDR3 comprises 14 residues. Trimming removed 5 bases at V and 1 base at J, with 11 bases between. The germline CDR1 and CDR2 sequences are MDHEN and SYDVKM. CDR3 in DNA: TGTGCCAGCAGTCTTCAAGGTGGGAACACTGAAGCTTTCTTT. It translates to CASSLQGGNTEAFF.

V and J are TRBV6-5 and TRBJ1-1; D gene ambiguous. The CDR3 contains 16 residues. Germline CDR1 and CDR2: MNHEY and SVGAGI. The V end was cut by 2 bases, the J end by 1 base, with 14 bases between. Written as DNA, the CDR3 is TGTGCCAGCAGTTACCACCGGGTGGTAGGGAACACTGAAGCTTTCTTT. Residues: CASSYHRVVGNTEAFF.

This clone is a singleton in its sample. The gene calls are TRBV7-9 and TRBJ2-2; D tentatively reads TRBD1 or TRBD2 (5 bases each). The CDR3 contains 16 residues. Germline assignment: CDR1 SEHNR and CDR2 FQNEAQ (reference sequence). V was cut by 4 bases and J by 8 bases, with 20 bases left in between. The CDR3, as DNA: TGTGCCAGCAGCTCCCCCGGGGCCGGCGCGGCGGGGGAGCTGTTTTTT. Residues: CASSSPGAGAAGELFF.

The J gene is TRBJ2-7, the V gene TRBV11-2; D uncertain. This CDR3 spans 11 amino acids. Per the germline V gene, CDR1 is SGHAT and CDR2 is FQNNGV. Trimming left V 4 bases short and J 5 bases short, with 6 bases between. CDR3 DNA sequence: TGTGCCAGCAGCTCGTTAAACGAGCAGTACTTC. Translating gives CASSSLNEQYF. The variable domain in full, completed from reference TRBV11-2 and TRBJ2-7, reads EAGVAQSPRYKIIEKRQSVAFWCNPISGHATLYWYQQILGQGPKLLIQFQNNGVVDDSQLPKDRFSAERLKGVDSTLKIQPAKLEDSAVYLCASSSLNEQYFGPGTRLTVT.

The V call is TRBV19, the J call TRBJ1-3, with D unclear. V gave up 3 bases and J gave up 2 bases, with 14 bases separating them. The CDR3 sequence is 16 residues long. In germline, CDR1 is LNHDA, CDR2 SQIVND (reference sequence). The CDR3 loop is CASSMAGKVTGNTIYF. CDR3 nucleotide sequence: TGTGCCAGTAGTATGGCGGGGAAGGTGACTGGAAACACCATATATTTT.

This rearrangement joins TRBV4-2 to TRBJ2-1; TRBD2 agrees at 9 bases. The junction had 13 bases not matched to a gene; V was cut back by 6 bases and J by 7 bases. CDR1 is LGHNA, CDR2 YNFKEQ, per germline. The CDR3 spans 16 residues. Here the CDR3 reads CASSPFSGRGHNEQFF. The CDR3 coding sequence is TGTGCCAGCAGTCCATTTAGCGGGAGAGGCCATAATGAGCAGTTCTTC.

V gene TRBV19 combines with J gene TRBJ1-2, with unresolved D. Germline V gives CDR1 LNHDA, CDR2 SQIVND (reference sequence). V shed 3 bases and J shed 2 bases, with 7 bases lying between them. CDR3 length equals 13 residues. The CDR3 here is CASSMTLNYGYTF. DNA of the CDR3: TGTGCCAGTAGTATGACACTGAACTATGGCTACACCTTC. Looking up the rest from reference TRBV19 and TRBJ1-2 gives the full variable domain: DGGITQSPKYLFRKEGQNVTLSCEQNLNHDAMYWYRQDPGQGLRLIYYSQIVNDFQKGDIAEGYSVSREKKESFPLTVTSAQKNPTAFYLCASSMTLNYGYTFGSGTRLTVV.

Here the CDR3 reads CASSPPKGPNTEAFF. The CDR3 DNA sequence: TGTGCCAGCTCACCACCTAAGGGGCCAAACACTGAAGCTTTCTTT. The chain links TRBV18 to TRBJ1-1, with D perhaps matching TRBD1 (5 bases). Germline V gene lookup returns CDR1 KGHSH and CDR2 LQKENI. The germline V and J ends were trimmed by 0 bases and 2 bases, with 10 bases remaining between them. This CDR3 region has 15 residues.

The rearrangement joins TRBV6-1 to TRBJ1-6, with TRBD1 as a possible D gene (6 bases). This CDR3 contains 15 residues. V lost 4 bases, J lost 4 bases, and 11 bases lay in between. Germline assignment: CDR1 MNHNS and CDR2 SASEGT. The CDR3 sequence: CASSARTAYNSPLHF. The CDR3 DNA reads as TGTGCCAGCAGTGCTAGGACAGCATATAATTCACCCCTCCACTTT.